The sample holds many counts of the clone carrying this T cell receptor (beta chain). Its antigen is undetermined. Trimming removed 7 bases from V and 0 bases from J, with 13 bases in between. Germline-derived CDR1 and CDR2 are SGHTA and FQGNSA. The CDR3 runs 15 residues. The entry originates in a study of T cell repertoires in cytomegalovirus infection. Background on the study: CMV infection and matching HLA type were both indicated by public TCR beta signatures.

TCRdb reanalysed the reads using MiXCR and keeps one entry per CDR3 protein. In the table there are about 310,000 distinct CDR3 sequences, around 9.6% of which are singletons. Broader study findings: The ex vivo response was dominated by HLA-C-restricted CMV-specific TCR beta clonotypes.

The chain employs TRBV7-2 and TRBJ2-1, with a tentative D call TRBD1 (6 bases). What was sequenced was PBMCs. The sequence was obtained from a human donor in good health (CMV status not recorded). Some clones in this sample may be carry-over from other donors' samples. CDR3 sequence reads: CASTSTGSSYNEQFF. In nucleotides, the CDR3 is TGTGCCAGCACATCGACAGGTAGCTCCTACAATGAGCAGTTCTTC.